A single sample is the source of the 8 T cell receptor beta chains below, sequenced in a study of T cells in Graves' hyperthyroidism and ophthalmopathy. Amplification of TCR beta CDR3 regions used RNA as the template. HTBI primers drove first-round RT-PCR of the TCR CDR3. TCRdb reprocessed the multiplex PCR reads via MiXCR and lists one record per CDR3 protein. Of 730,000 or so distinct CDR3 sequences in the sample, around 20% were seen once. The sequencing input was blood. These receptors were taken from a woman aged 45 to 65 with Graves' hyperthyroidism that later progressed to Graves' ophthalmopathy.

This clonotype appeared a few times. The chain is built from TRBV29-1 and TRBJ2-5, with D possibly matching TRBD1 (5 bases). Germline V gives CDR1 SQVTM, CDR2 ANQGSEA. Trimming took off 5 bases at V and 0 bases at J, with 13 bases between the two ends. CDR3 length: 14 amino acids. The CDR3, as DNA: TGCAGCGTTCCCACCCAGGGCTACCAAGAGACCCAGTACTTC. Amino acids: CSVPTQGYQETQYF.

There are many counts of this clonotype. The rearrangement links TRBV6-1 to TRBJ1-1, with TRBD1 identical over 7 bases. V dropped 6 bases and J dropped 4; count of bases not matched to a gene: 11. The length of the CDR3 is 15 residues. CDR1 and CDR2 from the germline V gene are MNHNS and SASEGT. CDR3 loop: CASRYDRVSSTEAFF. The CDR3 DNA follows: TGTGCCAGCAGATACGACAGGGTGTCGAGCACTGAAGCTTTCTTT.

This clonotype was observed a few times. The rearrangement uses TRBV20-1 and TRBJ2-1; 12 bases are shared with TRBD2. J was trimmed by 7 bases and V by 4 bases; bases with no gene match: 5. Germline CDR1 is DFQATT and CDR2 is SNEGSKA (reference sequence). The CDR3 is 14 residues long. The CDR3 protein is CSATLLAGGNEQFF. CDR3 nucleotides: TGCAGTGCTACGCTACTAGCGGGGGGAAATGAGCAGTTCTTC.

V is TRBV7-9 and J is TRBJ1-2; D possibly corresponds to TRBD1 (6 bases). Germline V gene data show CDR1 as SEHNR and CDR2 as FQNEAQ (reference sequence). V was clipped by 10 bases and J by 5 bases, with 23 bases between them. This CDR3 comprises 15 residues. The CDR3 sequence: CATPGGGGLQYGYTF. Here the CDR3 DNA reads TGTGCCACCCCCGGTGGCGGGGGCCTCCAGTATGGCTACACCTTC. The full variable domain, rest sourced from reference TRBV7-9 and TRBJ1-2, is DTGVSQNPRHKITKRGQNVTFRCDPISEHNRLYWYRQTLGQGPEFLTYFQNEAQLEKSRLLSDRFSAERPKGSFSTLEIQRTEQGDSAMYLCATPGGGGLQYGYTFGSGTRLTVV.

This clonotype was seen a few times. This chain uses TRBV20-1 with TRBJ2-2; TRBD1 agrees at 8 bases. Looked up from germline, CDR1 is DFQATT and CDR2 is SNEGSKA (reference sequence). With 1 base clipped from V and 4 bases from J, the junction kept 11 bases outside the gene matches. CDR3 size: 17 residues. The CDR3 protein is CSARARDRSRTTGELFF. The CDR3 DNA reads as TGCAGTGCTAGAGCCAGGGACAGGTCTAGGACCACCGGGGAGCTGTTTTTT.

This clonotype has ten or more counts. The chain links TRBV11-2 to TRBJ2-1; tentative D call: TRBD1 (6 bases). Germline V gives CDR1 SGHAT, CDR2 FQNNGV. The length of the CDR3 is 17 residues. Trimming stripped 9 bases from V and 4 bases from J, with 25 bases between. DNA of the CDR3: TGTGCCAGTGGGGGTAGATCGCCGGGACACCTTTACAATGAGCAGTTCTTC. Translated, it gives CASGGRSPGHLYNEQFF.

The V and J genes are TRBV7-9 and TRBJ2-7; unclear D gene. Between the trimmed V and J ends, which lost 5 bases and 6 bases, there was a span of 5 bases. Looked up from germline, CDR1 is SEHNR and CDR2 is FQNEAQ (reference sequence). The CDR3 length is 10 residues. The CDR3 region has the DNA TGTGCCAGCAGCCCTGTCGAGCAGTACTTC. Translated, it gives CASSPVEQYF.

In this sample, this clonotype turned up many times. The gene calls are TRBV20-1 and TRBJ1-6; D not certain. Germline CDR1 reads DFQATT; CDR2 reads SNEGSKA (reference sequence). This CDR3 contains 13 residues. Trimming shortened V by 8 bases and J by 4 bases, and 12 bases separated the two germline ends. The CDR3 nucleotides are TGCAGTTGCCCCCCCGCATATAATTCACCCCTCCACTTT. This translates into CSCPPAYNSPLHF.